A selection of T cell receptor beta chains follows, all from one sample in a study of chemoradiotherapy in HPV16-positive cancers. Profiled with immunoSEQ multiplex PCR; TCRdb holds only in-frame clones, not every one. The repertoire has more than 5,000 clones, around 91% of them found once; the top ten carry less than 2.5%. The specimen was blood, collected from a patient who underwent chemoradiotherapy. These receptors originate from a human donor with HPV-associated anogenital cancer. Each CDR3 is given with its conserved first and last residue. Each record gives: clone size, V gene, D gene, J gene, CDR3 protein, CDR3 DNA. D genes are given only for firm matches. Size values are once, few and many counts, or a class for expanded clones, and some rows have none.

NA	TRBV4-3	TRBD1	TRBJ1-2	CASSQEGQGARGYTF	TGCGCCAGCAGCCAAGAGGGACAGGGGGCACGGGGCTACACCTTC
once	TRBV10-3	NA	TRBJ1-1	CAISESPTAEAFF	TGTGCCATCAGTGAGTCGCCGACAGCGGAAGCTTTCTTT
NA	TRBV2	NA	TRBJ1-1	CASSEVRGNTEAFF	TGTGCCAGCAGTGAAGTACGTGGGAACACTGAAGCTTTCTTT
once	TRBV4-1	NA	TRBJ2-5	CASSQERGGVQETQYF	TGCGCCAGCAGCCAAGAAAGGGGTGGAGTCCAAGAGACCCAGTACTTC
NA	TRBV11-1	NA	TRBJ2-3	CASSFQGDTQYF	TGTGCCAGCAGCTTCCAGGGGGATACGCAGTATTTT
NA	TRBV7-2	TRBD1	TRBJ1-3	CASSLGQGAGNTIYF	TGTGCCAGCAGCTTAGGACAGGGGGCTGGAAACACCATATATTTT
NA	TRBV5-1	TRBD1	TRBJ1-3	CASRLEGGAGNTIYF	TGCGCCAGCAGATTGGAAGGGGGCGCTGGAAACACCATATATTTT
NA	TRBV5-8	NA	TRBJ2-7	CASSLIGDPLYEQYF	TGTGCCAGCAGCTTGATCGGGGATCCCCTCTACGAGCAGTACTTC
NA	TRBV4-3	NA	TRBJ2-6	CASSPDEGSGANVLTF	TGCGCCAGCAGCCCGGACGAGGGCTCTGGGGCCAACGTCCTGACTTTC
NA	TRBV7-9	TRBD1	TRBJ1-2	CASSPDRGTYGYTF	TGTGCCAGCAGCCCGGACAGGGGAACCTATGGCTACACCTTC
once	TRBV5-1	NA	TRBJ1-1	CASSLGPNSEAFF	TGCGCCAGCAGCTTGGGGCCAAACTCTGAAGCTTTCTTT
NA	TRBV10-3	NA	TRBJ1-1	CAISEGQAITEAFF	TGTGCCATCAGTGAAGGTCAGGCTATCACTGAAGCTTTCTTT
NA	TRBV14	TRBD1	TRBJ1-2	CASSQSDRVGYTF	TGTGCCAGCAGCCAATCGGACAGGGTAGGCTACACCTTC
NA	TRBV7-2	TRBD2	TRBJ2-1	CASSLKSGRAFDEQFF	TGTGCCAGCAGCTTAAAAAGTGGGAGGGCCTTTGATGAGCAGTTCTTC
NA	TRBV7-6	NA	TRBJ1-2	CASSLGAGAEYGYTF	TGTGCCAGCAGCTTAGGAGCGGGGGCGGAATATGGCTACACCTTC
NA	TRBV30	NA	TRBJ2-2	CAWSRGDGELFF	TGTGCCTGGAGTAGGGGGGACGGGGAGCTGTTTTTT
few	TRBV19	NA	TRBJ1-4	CASSIIFGEKLFF	TGTGCCAGTAGTATAATATTTGGTGAAAAACTGTTTTTT
few	TRBV6-5	NA	TRBJ1-5	CASSSASGQPQHF	TGTGCCAGCAGCTCGGCATCGGGACAGCCCCAGCATTTT
NA	TRBV5-4	NA	TRBJ2-1	CASSLKTHLNPNEQFF	TGTGCCAGCAGCTTAAAGACCCACTTGAACCCAAATGAGCAGTTCTTC
NA	TRBV5-4	NA	TRBJ2-1	CASTLTGTVYNEQFF	TGTGCCAGCACCCTTACTGGGACCGTCTACAATGAGCAGTTCTTC
once	TRBV27	NA	TRBJ2-7	CASSLGANLNYEQYF	TGTGCCAGCAGTTTAGGGGCGAATCTCAACTACGAGCAGTACTTC
NA	TRBV11-3	NA	TRBJ2-3	CASSLWGATDTQYF	TGTGCCAGCAGCTTATGGGGGGCGACAGATACGCAGTATTTT
NA	TRBV7-2	NA	TRBJ1-1	CASSFMEGTSAEAFF	TGTGCCAGCAGCTTTATGGAGGGAACTAGCGCTGAAGCTTTCTTT
NA	TRBV29-1	NA	TRBJ2-5	CSVNTVGRETQYF	TGCAGCGTTAATACGGTCGGAAGGGAGACCCAGTACTTC
NA	TRBV7-2	TRBD1	TRBJ1-3	CASSLASSGGWGGNTIYF	TGTGCCAGCAGCTTAGCTTCGTCAGGGGGCTGGGGTGGAAACACCATATATTTT
NA	TRBV27	NA	TRBJ1-2	CASSLSASANYGYTF	TGTGCCAGCAGTTTATCCGCTTCCGCCAACTATGGCTACACCTTC
NA	TRBV6-6	NA	TRBJ1-1	CASSYGVEDEAFF	TGTGCCAGCAGTTATGGTGTAGAAGATGAAGCTTTCTTT
NA	TRBV30	TRBD2	TRBJ2-1	CAWSVRSGGAYEQFF	TGTGCCTGGAGTGTACGTAGCGGGGGGGCCTATGAGCAGTTCTTC
NA	TRBV13	NA	TRBJ2-7	CASSIPGVPYEQYF	TGTGCCAGCAGTATCCCGGGGGTTCCCTACGAGCAGTACTTC
NA	TRBV25-1	NA	TRBJ2-7	CASSDLGHDYEQYF	TGTGCCAGCAGTGATTTGGGACACGACTACGAGCAGTACTTC
once	TRBV5-6	NA	TRBJ1-1	CASSSDLGNTEAFF	TGTGCCAGCAGTTCAGACTTGGGAAACACTGAAGCTTTCTTT
NA	TRBV4-3	TRBD1	TRBJ2-7	CASSPGLGTGIHEQYF	TGCGCCAGCAGCCCCGGTCTAGGGACAGGGATTCACGAGCAGTACTTC
NA	TRBV5-4	NA	TRBJ1-1	CASSFNQNTEAFF	TGTGCCAGCAGTTTCAATCAGAACACTGAAGCTTTCTTT
once	TRBV19	NA	TRBJ2-7	CASSIFDSSYEQYF	TGTGCCAGTAGTATATTCGACTCCTCCTACGAGCAGTACTTC
NA	TRBV19	TRBD1	TRBJ2-5	CASSLQGGYQETQYF	TGTGCCAGTAGTCTACAGGGGGGATACCAAGAGACCCAGTACTTC
NA	TRBV11-2	TRBD2	TRBJ2-3	CASSFQAGGHTDTQYF	TGTGCCAGCAGCTTCCAAGCGGGGGGGCACACAGATACGCAGTATTTT
NA	TRBV6-4	TRBD1	TRBJ2-3	CASSGTGGTDTQYF	TGTGCCAGCAGTGGGACAGGGGGCACAGATACGCAGTATTTT
NA	TRBV7-2	TRBD2	TRBJ2-7	CASSTTSGRGEQYF	TGTGCCAGCAGCACGACTAGCGGGAGGGGTGAGCAGTACTTC
NA	TRBV19	NA	TRBJ2-7	CASSIEALVPAGTKGSYEQYF	TGTGCCAGTAGTATAGAAGCCCTGGTTCCGGCCGGGACAAAGGGCTCCTACGAGCAGTACTTC
NA	TRBV13	TRBD1	TRBJ1-3	CASSSGTGRGGNTIYF	TGTGCCAGCAGCTCTGGGACAGGGCGGGGAGGAAACACCATATATTTT
NA	TRBV9	TRBD2	TRBJ2-3	CASSVRGSKSDTQYF	TGTGCCAGCAGCGTCCGCGGGAGTAAATCAGATACGCAGTATTTT
NA	TRBV7-9	TRBD1	TRBJ2-5	CASSRGQGAETQYF	TGTGCCAGCAGCCGGGGACAGGGGGCGGAGACCCAGTACTTC
NA	TRBV29-1	TRBD1	TRBJ1-2	CSVERELVTGGNTF	TGCAGCGTTGAAAGGGAACTGGTGACAGGGGGCAACACCTTC
NA	TRBV19	TRBD1	TRBJ2-3	CASSQGGTGASTDTQYF	TGTGCCAGTAGTCAGGGGGGGACAGGGGCAAGCACAGATACGCAGTATTTT
few	TRBV5-4	NA	TRBJ1-3	CASSIGQGNTIYF	TGTGCCAGCAGCATCGGACAGGGAAACACCATATATTTT
NA	TRBV7-2	TRBD2	TRBJ2-7	CASSLGLAGGEQYF	TGTGCCAGCAGCTTAGGCCTAGCGGGCGGCGAGCAGTACTTC
NA	TRBV11-3	NA	TRBJ2-7	CASSLEDSEQYF	TGTGCCAGCAGCTTAGAAGACAGTGAGCAGTACTTC
NA	TRBV5-6	NA	TRBJ2-7	CASSLLAEQYF	TGTGCCAGCAGCTTGTTGGCCGAGCAGTACTTC